The 9 T cell receptor beta chains in this list originate from one sample, sequenced in a study of OX40 agonist ivuxolimab in advanced cancers. Preparation of the library involved the immunoSEQ multiplex PCR assay. Sourced from immuneACCESS, this table was stored by TCRdb with only in-frame sequences that have V and J called. A share of the clones is absent; for the studies checked, an unresolved V gene accounts for under half, and the remainder has no known explanation. For this sample the table gives 80,000 or so clones, of which approximately 92% were detected only once. Approximately 0.32% of the sample belongs to the ten largest clones. The sequenced sample was CD4+ or CD8+ T cells sorted from blood, obtained in a trial of the OX40 agonist ivuxolimab. The receptors stem from an adult with an advanced solid tumor such as melanoma, head and neck, liver or kidney cancer.

The V gene is TRBV19, the J gene TRBJ1-5, with a tentative D call TRBD1 (5 bases). V was trimmed by 10 bases and J by 3 bases, leaving 13 bases between them. The germline gives CDR1 LNHDA, CDR2 SQIVND (reference sequence). This CDR3 is built from 13 residues. CDR3 in amino acids: CATADSPNQPQHF. The DNA of the CDR3 is TGTGCCACCGCCGACAGCCCCAATCAGCCCCAGCATTTT. Combining the CDR3 with reference TRBV19 and TRBJ1-5 gives the whole variable domain DGGITQSPKYLFRKEGQNVTLSCEQNLNHDAMYWYRQDPGQGLRLIYYSQIVNDFQKGDIAEGYSVSREKKESFPLTVTSAQKNPTAFYLCATADSPNQPQHFGDGTRLSIL.

This sequence joins TRBV5-8 and TRBJ2-1; TRBD2 aligns across 16 bases. Losses at the gene ends were 3 bases for V and 4 bases for J; bases not matched to a gene: 4. Looked up from germline, CDR1 is SGHTS and CDR2 is YDEGEE. CDR3 size: 17 residues. The CDR3 loop reads CASSSGLAGGSYNEQFF. CDR3 DNA sequence: TGTGCCAGCAGCTCGGGACTAGCGGGGGGGTCGTACAATGAGCAGTTCTTC.

This clone was detected a few times. The chain joins TRBV28 to TRBJ1-5, with D unresolved. This CDR3 region has 12 residues. Germline CDR1 and CDR2: MDHEN and SYDVKM. V dropped 7 bases and J dropped 0 bases, with 4 bases sitting between them. CDR3 loop: CASMSSNQPQHF. CDR3 sequence (DNA): TGTGCCAGCATGTCTAGCAATCAGCCCCAGCATTTT. The whole variable domain, filled in from reference TRBV28 and TRBJ1-5, reads DVKVTQSSRYLVKRTGEKVFLECVQDMDHENMFWYRQDPGLGLRLIYFSYDVKMKEKGDIPEGYSVSREKKERFSLILESASTNQTSMYLCASMSSNQPQHFGDGTRLSIL.

CDR3: CAWSDDRETYEQYF. The DNA for the CDR3 is TGTGCCTGGAGTGACGACAGGGAGACCTACGAGCAGTACTTC. The chain is built from TRBV30 and TRBJ2-7; 7 bases are shared with TRBD1. The CDR3 is made up of 14 amino acids. Germline trimming cut 1 base from V and 2 bases from J; bases unmatched to any gene: 5. Germline assignment: CDR1 GTSNPN and CDR2 SVGIG (reference sequence). The full variable domain, in which reference TRBV30 and TRBJ2-7 provide the parts outside the CDR3, is SQTIHQWPATLVQPVGSPLSLECTVEGTSNPNLYWYRQAAGRGLQLLFYSVGIGQISSEVPQNLSASRPQDRQFILSSKKLLLSDSGFYLCAWSDDRETYEQYFGPGTRLTVT.

V is TRBV28 and J is TRBJ2-5; D is ambiguous. CDR3 length: 12 residues. Germline lookup yields CDR1 MDHEN and CDR2 SYDVKM. V was shortened by 3 bases and J by 4 bases, with 6 bases between the two germline ends. DNA for the CDR3: TGTGCCAGCAGTTTCGCAGGAGAGACCCAGTACTTC. Its protein product is CASSFAGETQYF.

This rearrangement joins TRBV5-1 to TRBJ2-5, with 16 bases matching TRBD2. After removal of 4 bases from V and 0 bases from J, the junction contained 3 bases not matched to a gene. The CDR3 is made up of 17 amino acids. Germline V CDR1 and CDR2: SGHRS, YFSETQ. CDR3 nucleotide sequence: TGCGCCAGCAGCATGGGACTAGCGGGGGGGTACCAAGAGACCCAGTACTTC. Translating it yields CASSMGLAGGYQETQYF.

V gene TRBV19 combines with J gene TRBJ2-2; TRBD1 matches at 8 bases. CDR3 size: 16 residues. Germline V gene sequence: CDR1 LNHDA, CDR2 SQIVND (reference sequence). V lost 5 bases to trimming and J lost 2 bases; unmatched junction nucleotides: 7. The CDR3 is CASSARAGGNTGELFF. The CDR3, as DNA: TGTGCCAGTAGTGCCCGGGCAGGGGGCAACACCGGGGAGCTGTTTTTT.

The gene calls are TRBV5-1 and TRBJ2-4, with 10 positions matching TRBD2. The CDR3 length is 16 residues. After removal of 4 bases from V and 7 bases from J, the junction contained 11 bases not matched to a gene. Germline V lookup: CDR1 SGHRS, CDR2 YFSETQ. CDR3 DNA sequence: TGCGCCAGCAGCCGGGAACTAGCGGGGTCGGGGAACATTCAGTACTTC. Amino acids: CASSRELAGSGNIQYF. Full variable domain (remainder filled in from reference TRBV5-1 and TRBJ2-4): KAGVTQTPRYLIKTRGQQVTLSCSPISGHRSVSWYQQTPGQGLQFLFEYFSETQRNKGNFPGRFSGRQFSNSRSEMNVSTLELGDSALYLCASSRELAGSGNIQYFGAGTRLSVL.

The chain uses TRBV7-2 and TRBJ1-1; D remains ambiguous. This CDR3 is 14 amino acids long. Per germline, CDR1 SGHTA and CDR2 FQGNSA. Trimming pared 5 bases from V and 1 base from J, leaving 11 bases between. In nucleotides, the CDR3 is TGTGCCAGCAGCCCCCGGACCGAGAACACTGAAGCTTTCTTT. Protein product: CASSPRTENTEAFF.